The present entry profiles one TCR beta chain with its context. This entry is derived from a study of blood T cell repertoires in COVID-19. Turning to the study itself: T cells, B-cell-depleted T cells, or PBMCs supplied cDNA or gDNA.

Participants spanned ages about 18 to 100 years and resided in some 22 US areas. Cohorts were assigned according to the clinical history that participants reported. Germline CDR1 is SNHLY and CDR2 is FYNNEI. The CDR3 spans 13 residues. V was trimmed by 6 bases and J by 5 bases, leaving 13 bases between them. Original processing methods: Reference gene primer amplification in the assay estimated nucleated cell counts. Sequenced by immunoSEQ multiplex PCR; TCRdb stores in-frame clones only, minus some. V, J and clone size reflect that table, while D and trimming were determined from the DNA. The profile shows under 150,000 clones, 84% of them singletons.

The clonotype was recovered from a man aged 50-60 years in a cohort exposed to, infected with or recovered from COVID-19 (not recorded which). The specimen sequenced was PBMCs or T cells enriched from blood (not recorded which). V usage is TRBV2 and J usage is TRBJ2-5, with D perhaps TRBD1 (5 bases). CDR3 protein: CASSGRRVETQYF. The CDR3, as DNA: TGTGCCAGCAGCGGGCGCAGGGTTGAGACCCAGTACTTC.